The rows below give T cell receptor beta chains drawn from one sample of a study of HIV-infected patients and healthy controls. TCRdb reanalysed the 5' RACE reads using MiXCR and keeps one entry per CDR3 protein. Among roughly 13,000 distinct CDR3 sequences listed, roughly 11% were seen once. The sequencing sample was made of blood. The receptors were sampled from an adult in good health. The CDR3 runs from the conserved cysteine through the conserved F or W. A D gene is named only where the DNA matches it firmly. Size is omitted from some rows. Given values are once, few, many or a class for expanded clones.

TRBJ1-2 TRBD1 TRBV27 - TGTGCCAGCAGTTTATCGGCAGGGGGGTCTAACTATGGCTACACCTTC CASSLSAGGSNYGYTF
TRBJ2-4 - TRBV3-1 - TGTGCCAGCAGCCAAGTAGGAAGGGGTGGCAAAAACATTCAGTACTTC CASSQVGRGGKNIQYF
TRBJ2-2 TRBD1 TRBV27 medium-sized TGTGCCAGCAGTTTAAGGGGACAGACGAACACCGGGGAGCTGTTTTTT CASSLRGQTNTGELFF
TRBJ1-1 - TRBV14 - TGTGCCAGCAGCCGGGGGCAGATTTTCTCTGAAGCTTTCTTT CASSRGQIFSEAFF
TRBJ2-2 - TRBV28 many TGTGCCAGCGGTGACGGGGAGCTGTTTTTT CASGDGELFF
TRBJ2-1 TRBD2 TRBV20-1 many TGCAGTGCCGAGTCCGGGACTAGCGGATACAATGAGCAGTTCTTC CSAESGTSGYNEQFF
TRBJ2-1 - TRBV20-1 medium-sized TGCAGTGCTCCGGTCGTGGGGGTTCCCTACAATGAGCAGTTCTTC CSAPVVGVPYNEQFF
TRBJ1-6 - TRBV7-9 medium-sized TGTGCCAGCAGCCCGAGTGGGGGTGCTTATAATTCACCCCTCCACTTT CASSPSGGAYNSPLHF
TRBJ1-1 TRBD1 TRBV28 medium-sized TGTGCCAGCAGAGTCTCCGGGACAGGGCTAACTGAAGCTTTCTTT CASRVSGTGLTEAFF
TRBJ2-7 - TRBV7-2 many TGTGCCAGCAGCTTAGGAGACAGTTCCTACGAGCAGTACTTC CASSLGDSSYEQYF
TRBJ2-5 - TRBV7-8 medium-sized TGTGCCAGCAGCCGAGGACCCTTACAAGAGACCCAGTACTTC CASSRGPLQETQYF
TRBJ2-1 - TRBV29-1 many TGCAGCGTCCGCGGGAACTACAATGAGCAGTTCTTC CSVRGNYNEQFF
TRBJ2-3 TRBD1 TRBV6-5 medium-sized TGTGCCAGCAGGGACGCGGGACAGGGCGGAACAGATACGCAGTATTTT CASRDAGQGGTDTQYF
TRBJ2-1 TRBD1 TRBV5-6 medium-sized TGTGCCAGCAGCCGGACAGGGGGCATGAATGAGCAGTTCTTC CASSRTGGMNEQFF
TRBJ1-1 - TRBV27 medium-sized TGTGCCAGCAGTTCTATAGGGGCTAGAGGGCGGAACACTGAAGCTTTCTTT CASSSIGARGRNTEAFF
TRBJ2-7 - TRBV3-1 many TGTGCCAGCAGCCAAGAAGTCCCCACCTACGAGCAGTACTTC CASSQEVPTYEQYF
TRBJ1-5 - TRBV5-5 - TGTGCCAGCAGCTTACAGGGTGGCAATCAGCCCCAGCATTTT CASSLQGGNQPQHF
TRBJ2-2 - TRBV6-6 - TGTGCCAGCAGTTACTCGTCGACTAGTTTTGCCGGGGAGCTGTTTTTT CASSYSSTSFAGELFF
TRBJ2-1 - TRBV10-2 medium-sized TGCGCCAGCACCGATTCCATACTCTACAATGAGCAGTTCTTC CASTDSILYNEQFF
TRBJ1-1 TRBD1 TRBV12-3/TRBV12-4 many TGTGCCAGCAGCCCGATCTTTTGGACAGGAGGGGACCTGAACACTGAAGCTTTCTTT CASSPIFWTGGDLNTEAFF
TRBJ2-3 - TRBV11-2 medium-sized TGTGCCAGCTCCCCCAATACGCAGTATTTT CASSPNTQYF
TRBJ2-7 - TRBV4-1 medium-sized TGCGCCAGCAGCCAAGAGGGCAGTTTATCCTACGAGCAGTACTTC CASSQEGSLSYEQYF
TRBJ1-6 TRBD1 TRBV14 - TGTGCCAGCAGCCCGGGACAGGGGTGGAGTAATTCACCCCTCCACTTT CASSPGQGWSNSPLHF
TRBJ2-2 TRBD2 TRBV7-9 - TGTGCCAGCACCGAGATAGCGGGAGTGACCGGGGAGCTGTTTTTT CASTEIAGVTGELFF
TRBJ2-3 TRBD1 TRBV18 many TGTGCCAGCTCCCAGGGGGCTGGCGATACGCAGTATTTT CASSQGAGDTQYF